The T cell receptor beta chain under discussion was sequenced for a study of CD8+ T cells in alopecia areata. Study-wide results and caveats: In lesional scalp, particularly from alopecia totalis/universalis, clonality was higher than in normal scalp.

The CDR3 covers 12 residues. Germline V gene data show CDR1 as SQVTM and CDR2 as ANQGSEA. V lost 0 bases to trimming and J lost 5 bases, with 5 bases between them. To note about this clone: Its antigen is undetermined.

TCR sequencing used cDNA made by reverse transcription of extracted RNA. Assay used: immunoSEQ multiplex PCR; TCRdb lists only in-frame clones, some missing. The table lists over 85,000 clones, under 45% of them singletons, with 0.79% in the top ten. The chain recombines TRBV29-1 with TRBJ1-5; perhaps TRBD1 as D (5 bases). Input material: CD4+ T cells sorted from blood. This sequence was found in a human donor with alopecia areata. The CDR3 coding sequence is TGCAGCGTTGAAGACAGGGATCAGCCCCAGCATTTT. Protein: CSVEDRDQPQHF.